The 27 T cell receptor beta chains below all came from one sample that was sequenced in a study of T cell responses to AZD1222 COVID-19 vaccine (dated by TCRdb to about 2021). Library prep was done by the immunoSEQ multiplex PCR assay. TCRdb took this table from immuneACCESS and kept in-frame rearrangements with V and J called. Such tables lack part of the clones; where checked against another copy, unresolved V genes explain under half of the gap, and the rest is unexplained. The sample yields tens of thousands of clones; roughly 90% were counted once. Approximately 5% of the sample rests with the top ten. Sample time point, as interpreted from the label and publication: about 28 days (+/-7) after the second vaccine dose. The sequences come from peripheral blood, collected 28 days after the second AZD1222 dose. The receptor source for this set is an adult who received the AZD1222 COVID-19 vaccine.

The chain combines TRBV18 with TRBJ1-2, with 7 bases fitting TRBD1. V was pared by 3 bases and J by 5 bases, with 18 bases of the junction left unmatched. The CDR3 length is 18 residues. Germline assignment: CDR1 KGHSH and CDR2 LQKENI. The CDR3 DNA sequence: TGTGCCAGCTCACCCTCGGACAGGAGGGATAGAGCGGCTTATGGCTACACCTTC. This codes for CASSPSDRRDRAAYGYTF.

The chain recombines TRBV5-1 with TRBJ1-3, with D possibly matching TRBD1 (5 bases). Germline V gives CDR1 SGHRS, CDR2 YFSETQ. The germline V and J ends were trimmed by 0 bases and 0 bases, with 7 bases remaining between them. CDR3 size: 15 residues. The CDR3 reads CASSLAGGSGNTIYF. The CDR3 region has the DNA TGCGCCAGCAGCTTGGCCGGGGGCTCTGGAAACACCATATATTTT.

V gene TRBV19 combines with J gene TRBJ2-7; 7 nucleotides line up with TRBD2. This CDR3 has 12 amino acids. J lost 3 bases, V lost 7 bases, and 3 bases had no gene match. Looked up from germline, CDR1 is LNHDA and CDR2 is SQIVND (reference sequence). The CDR3 is CASTASGYEQYF. The CDR3 DNA sequence: TGTGCCAGTACGGCTAGCGGCTACGAGCAGTACTTC. Variable domain in full (rest from reference TRBV19 and TRBJ2-7): DGGITQSPKYLFRKEGQNVTLSCEQNLNHDAMYWYRQDPGQGLRLIYYSQIVNDFQKGDIAEGYSVSREKKESFPLTVTSAQKNPTAFYLCASTASGYEQYFGPGTRLTVT.

The chain uses TRBV19 and TRBJ2-7; TRBD2 matches 12 bases. The V gene's germline CDR1 is LNHDA and CDR2 SQIVND (reference sequence). J was trimmed by 6 bases and V by 6 bases; bases with no gene match: 9. The CDR3 covers 15 residues. The CDR3 sequence is CASSSRTSGVGEQYF. The CDR3 bases are TGTGCCAGTAGCTCGAGGACTAGCGGGGTCGGCGAGCAGTACTTC.

V and J are TRBV7-3 and TRBJ2-1, with D possibly TRBD2 on 5 matching bases. The germline CDR1 and CDR2 sequences are SGHTA and FQGTGA. This CDR3 has 16 amino acids. With 5 bases removed from V and 0 bases from J, the gap between germline ends came to 14 bases. CDR3 protein: CASSPVSGSSYNEQFF. Written as DNA, the CDR3 is TGTGCCAGCAGCCCAGTCAGCGGAAGCTCCTACAATGAGCAGTTCTTC.

The J gene is TRBJ1-6, the V gene TRBV27; tentatively, D is TRBD1 (6 bases). The V gene's germline CDR1 is MNHEY and CDR2 SMNVEV (reference sequence). The CDR3 is made up of 16 amino acids. V dropped 0 bases and J dropped 3 bases, with 9 bases sitting between them. CDR3 bases: TGTGCCAGCAGTTTATCCACGGACAGCTATAATTCACCCCTCCACTTT. Its translation is CASSLSTDSYNSPLHF.

The V and J genes are TRBV5-1 and TRBJ2-7; 8 nucleotides align to TRBD1. After removal of 7 bases from V and 3 bases from J, the junction contained 9 bases not matched to a gene. The CDR3 covers 14 residues. Germline V gene lookup returns CDR1 SGHRS and CDR2 YFSETQ. The CDR3, as DNA: TGCGCCAGCCGAGGGGACAGGAGCATCTACGAGCAGTACTTC. This gives the protein CASRGDRSIYEQYF.

This clone showed up just once. The rearrangement links TRBV5-1 to TRBJ2-7, with TRBD2 matching 10 bases. Germline CDR1 SGHRS, CDR2 YFSETQ. The CDR3 length is 16 residues. V lost 2 bases, J lost 3 bases, and 8 bases stayed unmatched. In DNA form, the CDR3 reads TGCGCCAGCAGCTTAGGCGGGACTAGCGCTTACTACGAGCAGTACTTC. Its protein product is CASSLGGTSAYYEQYF.

V is TRBV19 and J is TRBJ1-2; D not certain. Germline CDR1 is LNHDA and CDR2 is SQIVND (reference sequence). CDR3 length: 12 amino acids. The V end was cut by 10 bases, the J end by 4 bases, with 13 bases between. CDR3 region: CATGPGSYGYTF. The CDR3 region has the DNA TGTGCCACCGGGCCTGGAAGCTATGGCTACACCTTC. The whole variable domain, filled in from reference TRBV19 and TRBJ1-2, reads DGGITQSPKYLFRKEGQNVTLSCEQNLNHDAMYWYRQDPGQGLRLIYYSQIVNDFQKGDIAEGYSVSREKKESFPLTVTSAQKNPTAFYLCATGPGSYGYTFGSGTRLTVV.

This chain links TRBV28 with TRBJ1-2; weak D call: TRBD1 (6 bases). Germline lookup yields CDR1 MDHEN and CDR2 SYDVKM. V dropped 5 bases and J dropped 3 bases, with 16 bases sitting between them. This CDR3 spans 15 amino acids. Written as DNA, the CDR3 is TGTGCCAGCAGTATCTACAGGGTTCCAGACTATGGCTACACCTTC. Translating gives CASSIYRVPDYGYTF.

J is TRBJ2-7 and V is TRBV4-3; D perhaps matches TRBD2 (5 bases). CDR3 length: 18 residues. CDR1 and CDR2 from the germline V gene are LGHNA and YSLEER. Deletions cut 0 bases from V and 0 bases from J, with 18 bases between. The DNA of the CDR3 is TGCGCCAGCAGCCAAGATGAGACGAGGGCTGTGAGCTCCTACGAGCAGTACTTC. This translates into CASSQDETRAVSSYEQYF.

The gene calls are TRBV18 and TRBJ1-2; D remains unclear. CDR3 length: 16 amino acids. The V end lost 4 bases, the J end lost 4 bases, and 19 bases lay between the germline ends. Germline values: CDR1 KGHSH, CDR2 LQKENI. CDR3: CASSRSLYQEGYGYTF. The CDR3 DNA is TGTGCCAGCTCACGATCGCTTTATCAGGAGGGCTATGGCTACACCTTC.

This chain connects TRBV27 to TRBJ2-1, with 11 bases lining up with TRBD1. The CDR3 totals 15 residues. V lost 7 bases to trimming and J lost 8 bases; unmatched junction nucleotides: 10. Germline loops: CDR1 MNHEY, CDR2 SMNVEV (reference sequence). CDR3 protein: CASTPMGQGGDEQFF. CDR3 nucleotides: TGTGCCAGCACTCCTATGGGACAGGGGGGCGATGAGCAGTTCTTC.

The V and J genes are TRBV7-6 and TRBJ2-5, with 11 bases matching TRBD2. The CDR3 length is 15 residues. V lost 8 bases, J lost 5 bases, and 10 bases stayed unmatched. The germline gives CDR1 SGHVS, CDR2 FNYEAQ. The CDR3 nucleotides read TGTGCCAGCGGAAGTAGCGGGAGGGCCCGGGAGACCCAGTACTTC. It specifies CASGSSGRARETQYF.

V is TRBV4-1 and J is TRBJ2-7; D is perhaps TRBD2 (5 bases). Trimming removed 4 bases at V and 2 bases at J, with 9 bases between. The CDR3 is 13 amino acids. From germline, CDR1 is MGHRA and CDR2 YSYEKL. CDR3: CASSRTATYEQYF. In DNA form, the CDR3 reads TGCGCCAGCAGCCGGACTGCTACCTACGAGCAGTACTTC.

The V call is TRBV5-1, the J call TRBJ1-6; no clear D. In germline, CDR1 is SGHRS, CDR2 YFSETQ. Trimming left V 7 bases short and J 8 bases short, with 19 bases between. This CDR3 is 15 amino acids long. DNA for the CDR3: TGCGCCAGCGAGCCCGCCCCTGGATTGGATTCACCCCTCCACTTT. Translated: CASEPAPGLDSPLHF.

The J gene is TRBJ2-7, the V gene TRBV19; TRBD2 might be the D (6 bases). The CDR3 consists of 13 residues. Germline V gives CDR1 LNHDA, CDR2 SQIVND (reference sequence). Trimming took off 5 bases at V and 2 bases at J, with 10 bases between the two ends. This CDR3 is CASSQTSPYEQYF. In nucleotides, the CDR3 is TGTGCCAGTAGTCAGACTAGTCCCTACGAGCAGTACTTC.

The gene calls are TRBV6-5 and TRBJ1-1; D gene uncertain. The CDR3 runs 13 residues. Trimming took 5 bases from V and 11 from J, leaving 18 bases between them. Germline V gives CDR1 MNHEY, CDR2 SVGAGI. The CDR3 spells CASSTRGRLGAFF. CDR3 coding DNA: TGTGCCAGCAGTACCCGCGGCCGGCTGGGGGCTTTCTTT.

This sequence joins TRBV19 and TRBJ2-7, with 9 bases identical to TRBD1. There are 15 residues in the CDR3. The germline gives CDR1 LNHDA, CDR2 SQIVND (reference sequence). After removal of 9 bases from V and 2 bases from J, the junction contained 11 bases not matched to a gene. CDR3 bases: TGTGCCAGGGGTAATACCGGGACAGGGACCTACGAGCAGTACTTC. Its translation is CARGNTGTGTYEQYF.

The CDR3 region has the DNA TGTGCCAGCAGTAGAGCTGTGGGTCAGCCCCAGCATTTT. This encodes CASSRAVGQPQHF. The V call is TRBV5-8, the J call TRBJ1-5; unclear D gene. This CDR3 has 13 amino acids. The V and J ends lost 5 bases and 6 bases respectively, with 12 bases between them. Germline V gene data show CDR1 as SGHTS and CDR2 as YDEGEE.

V is TRBV7-9 and J is TRBJ1-6, with D perhaps matching TRBD1 (6 bases). V was clipped by 6 bases and J by 8 bases, with 14 bases between them. This CDR3 is 14 amino acids long. The germline gives CDR1 SEHNR, CDR2 FQNEAQ (reference sequence). CDR3 bases: TGTGCCAGCAGTCGTCAGGGGATGGATTCACCCCTCCACTTT. Amino acid sequence: CASSRQGMDSPLHF.

J is TRBJ1-2 and V is TRBV28; D is unclear. This CDR3 is 13 amino acids long. The V end was cut by 3 bases, the J end by 4 bases, with 9 bases between. CDR1 and CDR2 from the germline V gene are MDHEN and SYDVKM. For the CDR3, the DNA is TGTGCCAGCAGTTTCCCCGAAGGCTATGGCTACACCTTC. It specifies CASSFPEGYGYTF.

V usage is TRBV6-2 or TRBV6-3 and J usage is TRBJ2-1; TRBD2 agrees at 15 bases. This CDR3 contains 16 residues. V lost 1 base and J lost 12; bases outside the gene matches: 7. Per germline, CDR1 MNHEY and CDR2 SVGEGT. In nucleotides, the CDR3 is TGTGCCAGCAGTTACTTGGGACTAGCGGGAGGTGGCGGGCAGTTCTTC. It specifies CASSYLGLAGGGGQFF.

J is TRBJ1-2 and V is TRBV27, with D possibly TRBD1 on 5 matching bases. In germline, CDR1 is MNHEY, CDR2 SMNVEV (reference sequence). The CDR3 loop spans 14 amino acids. The V end was cut by 7 bases, the J end by 4 bases, with 16 bases between. In DNA form, the CDR3 reads TGTGCCAGCAAGTCGGGGGTCCCTCCCTATGGCTACACCTTC. This codes for CASKSGVPPYGYTF.

The V and J genes are TRBV19 and TRBJ1-1; no definite D call. With 5 bases removed from V and 3 bases from J, the gap between germline ends came to 10 bases. The CDR3 has 13 amino acids. Germline CDR1 and CDR2: LNHDA and SQIVND (reference sequence). CDR3 DNA: TGTGCCAGTAGTTTTTCCCAGGACACTGAAGCTTTCTTT. It codes for CASSFSQDTEAFF.

The rearrangement links TRBV5-1 to TRBJ2-1, with 7 positions matching TRBD2. CDR1 and CDR2 from the germline V gene are SGHRS and YFSETQ. J lost 0 bases, V lost 4 bases, and 7 bases had no gene match. The CDR3 has 16 amino acids. CDR3 protein: CASSTIAGTSYNEQFF. The CDR3 nucleotides are TGCGCCAGCAGCACGATAGCGGGTACCTCCTACAATGAGCAGTTCTTC. The entire variable domain, with the rest obtained from reference TRBV5-1 and TRBJ2-1, is as follows: KAGVTQTPRYLIKTRGQQVTLSCSPISGHRSVSWYQQTPGQGLQFLFEYFSETQRNKGNFPGRFSGRQFSNSRSEMNVSTLELGDSALYLCASSTIAGTSYNEQFFGPGTRLTVL.

This rearrangement joins TRBV2 to TRBJ2-7; 11 nucleotides agree with TRBD1. The CDR3 length is 13 residues. Unmatched junction bases numbered 5, after V lost 9 bases and J lost 4 bases. CDR1 is SNHLY, CDR2 FYNNEI, per germline. The chain's CDR3 is CARGTGGRYEQYF. The CDR3 DNA sequence: TGTGCCAGAGGGACAGGGGGAAGGTACGAGCAGTACTTC.